This TCR beta chain was obtained from a study of blood T cell repertoires in COVID-19 (TCRdb year 2020). In the study overall: Collaborator samples came from the United States, Italy and Spain and covered acute and convalescent phases of COVID-19. The prospective study material was composed of cDNA or gDNA derived from T cells, B-cell-depleted T cells, or PBMCs. Deeply sampled blood TCRbeta repertoires from subjects exposed to, actively infected with, or recovered from COVID-19 were included in the dataset. The repertoires were made available in a free public database intended to serve as a resource for research on the immune response to SARS-CoV-2. The samples were drawn from the first 160 participants of the ongoing ImmuneRACE study and from 1,254 subjects provided by 6 global collaborators. Sample metadata almost always included a de-identified subject ID, COVID-19 status, age in years and sex. Where available, HLA class I and class II types were taken from metadata supplied by the sample provider and were not determined by assay-based typing. Findings and caveats that apply to the study as a whole: Clinical and demographic metadata were provided uncurated, with the amount varying by source and participant.

A word on this clone: Its antigen is unknown. Within one base of it there is no much larger clone, and no base qualities were kept.

TCRbeta CDR3 regions were amplified from genomic DNA using the immunoSEQ Assay, a bias-controlled multiplex PCR. In the source study's methods: Nucleated cell counts per sample were estimated from amplification of reference gene primers within the assay. Sequence reads were collapsed and filtered to measure the absolute abundance of every unique TCRbeta CDR3 rearrangement. For each sample, productive Simpson clonality was calculated by taking the square root of Simpson's diversity index across productive rearrangements. TCRdb provides this immuneACCESS table in a form limited to in-frame rearrangements. Some clones are lacking; in checked studies, under half of them reflect an unresolved V gene, and why the rest are absent is not known. V, J and clone size derive from that table, while D and trimming were established from the DNA sequence. The sample records about 320,000 clones, 89% of which are singletons. Under 7.5% of the sample is held by the ten biggest clonotypes.

Samples from volunteer blood donors who had recovered from COVID-19 were contributed by a second Seattle source. The collaborating institutions used their own protocols to collect whole blood in K2EDTA tubes. For TCRbeta analysis, collaborators shipped samples as frozen whole blood, isolated PBMCs, or DNA extracted from either of those sample types. Sequencing was performed on peripheral blood. This sequence was found in a man aged 18 to 35 who had recovered from COVID-19.

The DNA reads as follows: TGTGCCAGCAGTTACGTAACTAGCGGGAGTTACGAGCAGTACTTC. Its protein product is CASSYVTSGSYEQYF. The rearranged chain carries TRBV6-5 and TRBJ2-7, and 11 junctional nucleotides match TRBD2. Per the germline V gene, MNHEY is the CDR1 and SVGAGI is the CDR2. There are 15 amino acids in the CDR3, from cysteine to phenylalanine inclusive. Solely the CDR3 DNA is kept, with 45 bases framed from the first base. Trimming takes 2 bases off V and 4 bases off J; junction bases not matched to a gene: 4.